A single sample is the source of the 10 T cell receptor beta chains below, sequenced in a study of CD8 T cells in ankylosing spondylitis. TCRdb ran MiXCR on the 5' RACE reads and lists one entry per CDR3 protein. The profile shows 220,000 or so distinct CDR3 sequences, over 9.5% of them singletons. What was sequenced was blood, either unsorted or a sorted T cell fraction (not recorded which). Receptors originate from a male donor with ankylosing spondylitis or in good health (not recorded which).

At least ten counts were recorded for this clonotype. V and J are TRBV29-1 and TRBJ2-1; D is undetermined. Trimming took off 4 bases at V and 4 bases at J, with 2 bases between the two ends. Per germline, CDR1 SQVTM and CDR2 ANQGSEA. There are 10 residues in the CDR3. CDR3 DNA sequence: TGCAGCGTTGTATACAATGAGCAGTTCTTC. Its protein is CSVVYNEQFF.

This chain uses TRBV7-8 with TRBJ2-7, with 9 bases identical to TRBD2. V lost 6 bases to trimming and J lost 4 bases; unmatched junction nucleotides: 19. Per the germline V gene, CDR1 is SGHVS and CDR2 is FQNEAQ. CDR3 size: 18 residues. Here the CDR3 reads CASRLQPCGGASIYEQYF. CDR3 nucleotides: TGTGCCAGCAGGTTGCAACCTTGCGGGGGGGCTTCGATTTACGAGCAGTACTTC.

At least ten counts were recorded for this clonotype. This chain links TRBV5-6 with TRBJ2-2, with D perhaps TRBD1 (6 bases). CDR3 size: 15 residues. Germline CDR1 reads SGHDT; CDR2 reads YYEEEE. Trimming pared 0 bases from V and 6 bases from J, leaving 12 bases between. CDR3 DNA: TGTGCCAGCAGCTTGGACAGGGCAAGGGCCGGGGAGCTGTTTTTT. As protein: CASSLDRARAGELFF.

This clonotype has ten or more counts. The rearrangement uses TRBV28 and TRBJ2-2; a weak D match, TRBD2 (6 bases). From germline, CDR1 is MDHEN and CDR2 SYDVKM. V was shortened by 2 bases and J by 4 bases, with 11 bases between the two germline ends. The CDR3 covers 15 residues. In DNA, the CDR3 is TGTGCCAGCAGTTTAGCCTCCGGGAGCACCGGGGAGCTGTTTTTT. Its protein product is CASSLASGSTGELFF.

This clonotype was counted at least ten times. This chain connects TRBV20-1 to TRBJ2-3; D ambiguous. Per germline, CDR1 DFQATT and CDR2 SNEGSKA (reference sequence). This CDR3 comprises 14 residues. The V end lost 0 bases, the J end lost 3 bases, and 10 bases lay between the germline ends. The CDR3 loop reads CSARETFSTDTQYF. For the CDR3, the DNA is TGCAGTGCTAGAGAAACATTTTCGACAGATACGCAGTATTTT.

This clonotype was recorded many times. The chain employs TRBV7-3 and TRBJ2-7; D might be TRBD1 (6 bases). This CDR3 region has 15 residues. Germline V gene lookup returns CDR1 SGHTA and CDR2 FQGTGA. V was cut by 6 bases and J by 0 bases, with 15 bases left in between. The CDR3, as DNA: TGTGCCAGCAGTAAAGCCGGGACAAACTCCTACGAGCAGTACTTC. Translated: CASSKAGTNSYEQYF. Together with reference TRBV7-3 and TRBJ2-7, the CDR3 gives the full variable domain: GAGVSQTPSNKVTEKGKYVELRCDPISGHTALYWYRQSLGQGPEFLIYFQGTGAADDSGLPNDRFFAVRPEGSVSTLKIQRTERGDSAVYLCASSKAGTNSYEQYFGPGTRLTVT.

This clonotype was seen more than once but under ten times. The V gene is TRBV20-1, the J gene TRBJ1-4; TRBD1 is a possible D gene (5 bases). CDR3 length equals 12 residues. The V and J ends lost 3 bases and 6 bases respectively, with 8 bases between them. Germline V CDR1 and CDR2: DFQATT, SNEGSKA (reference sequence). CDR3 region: CSASQGDEKLFF. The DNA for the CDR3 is TGCAGTGCTAGCCAGGGCGATGAAAAACTGTTTTTT.

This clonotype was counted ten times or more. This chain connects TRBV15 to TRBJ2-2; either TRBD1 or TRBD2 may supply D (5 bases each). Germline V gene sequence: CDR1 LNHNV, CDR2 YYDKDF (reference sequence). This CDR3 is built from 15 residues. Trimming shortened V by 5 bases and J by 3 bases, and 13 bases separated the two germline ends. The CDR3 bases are TGTGCCACCAGCGACCGGGACCATTACACCGGGGAGCTGTTTTTT. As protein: CATSDRDHYTGELFF.

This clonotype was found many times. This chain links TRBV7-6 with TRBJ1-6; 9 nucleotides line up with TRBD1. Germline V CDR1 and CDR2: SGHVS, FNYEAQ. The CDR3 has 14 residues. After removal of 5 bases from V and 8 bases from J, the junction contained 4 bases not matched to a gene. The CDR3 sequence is CASSMDRGYSPLHF. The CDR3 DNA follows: TGTGCCAGCAGCATGGACAGGGGTTATTCACCCCTCCACTTT.

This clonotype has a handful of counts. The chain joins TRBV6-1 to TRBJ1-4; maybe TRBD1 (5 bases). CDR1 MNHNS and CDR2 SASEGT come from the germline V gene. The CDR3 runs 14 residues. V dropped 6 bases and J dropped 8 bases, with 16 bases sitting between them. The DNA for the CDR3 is TGTGCCAGCAGAACTGGGGGGGGAGAAGAAAAACTGTTTTTT. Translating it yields CASRTGGGEEKLFF.